This T cell receptor (beta chain) is from a study of T cell responses to AZD1222 COVID-19 vaccine. The protocol was immunoSEQ multiplex PCR, while the TCRdb copy is restricted to in-frame clones and leaves out a portion. The repertoire holds roughly 120,000 clones, with around 92% as singletons. This clone was seen a single time. V was pared by 7 bases and J by 0 bases, with 6 bases between. Looked up from germline, CDR1 is MDHEN and CDR2 is SYDVKM. This CDR3 is built from 12 residues. The chain combines TRBV28 with TRBJ1-2; D is undetermined. This specimen was peripheral blood, taken 28 days after the second AZD1222 dose. The source of this sequence is an adult who received the AZD1222 COVID-19 vaccine. The CDR3 here is CASTLANYGYTF. Written as DNA, the CDR3 is TGTGCCAGCACCCTAGCTAACTATGGCTACACCTTC.